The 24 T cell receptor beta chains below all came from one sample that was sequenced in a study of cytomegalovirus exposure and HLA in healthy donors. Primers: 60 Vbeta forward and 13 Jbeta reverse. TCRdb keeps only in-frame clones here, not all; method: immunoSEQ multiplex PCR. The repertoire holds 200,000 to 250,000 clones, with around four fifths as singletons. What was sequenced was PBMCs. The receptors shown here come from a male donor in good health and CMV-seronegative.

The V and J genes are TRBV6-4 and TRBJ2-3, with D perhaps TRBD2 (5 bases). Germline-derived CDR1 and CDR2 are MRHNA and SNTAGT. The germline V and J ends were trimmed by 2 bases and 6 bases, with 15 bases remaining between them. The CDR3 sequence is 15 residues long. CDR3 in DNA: TGTGCCAGCAGTGACATAGCGAGAGGGTTGGATACGCAGTATTTT. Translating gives CASSDIARGLDTQYF.

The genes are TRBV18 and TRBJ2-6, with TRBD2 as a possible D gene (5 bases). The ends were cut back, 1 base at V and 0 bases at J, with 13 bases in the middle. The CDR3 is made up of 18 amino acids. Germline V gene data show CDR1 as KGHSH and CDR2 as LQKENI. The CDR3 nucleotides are TGTGCCAGCTCACCACGAGGGTCCTTCTACTCTGGGGCCAACGTCCTGACTTTC. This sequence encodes CASSPRGSFYSGANVLTF.

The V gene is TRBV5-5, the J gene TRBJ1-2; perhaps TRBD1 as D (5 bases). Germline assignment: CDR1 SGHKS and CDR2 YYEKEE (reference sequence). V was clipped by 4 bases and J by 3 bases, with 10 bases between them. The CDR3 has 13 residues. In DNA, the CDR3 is TGTGCCAGCAGCGTCGACAGCTACTATGGCTACACCTTC. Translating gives CASSVDSYYGYTF.

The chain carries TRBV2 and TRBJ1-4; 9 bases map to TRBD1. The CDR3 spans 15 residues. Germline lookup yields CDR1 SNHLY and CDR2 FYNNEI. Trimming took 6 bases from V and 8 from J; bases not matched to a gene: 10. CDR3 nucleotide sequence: TGTGCCAGCAGCATTACAGGGGGCGCGGAGGAAAAACTGTTTTTT. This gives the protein CASSITGGAEEKLFF.

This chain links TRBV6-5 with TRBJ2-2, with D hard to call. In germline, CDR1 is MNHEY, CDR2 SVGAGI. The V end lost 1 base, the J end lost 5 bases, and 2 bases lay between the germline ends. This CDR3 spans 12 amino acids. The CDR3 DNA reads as TGTGCCAGCAGTTACTTAACCGGGGAGCTGTTTTTT. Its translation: CASSYLTGELFF.

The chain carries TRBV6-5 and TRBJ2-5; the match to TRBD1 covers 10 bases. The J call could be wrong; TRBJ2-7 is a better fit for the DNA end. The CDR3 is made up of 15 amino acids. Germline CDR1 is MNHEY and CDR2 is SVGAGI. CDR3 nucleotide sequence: TGTGCCAGCAGTTACTCGGGACAGGGGAGTTACGAGCAGTACTTC. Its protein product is CASSYSGQGSYEQYF.

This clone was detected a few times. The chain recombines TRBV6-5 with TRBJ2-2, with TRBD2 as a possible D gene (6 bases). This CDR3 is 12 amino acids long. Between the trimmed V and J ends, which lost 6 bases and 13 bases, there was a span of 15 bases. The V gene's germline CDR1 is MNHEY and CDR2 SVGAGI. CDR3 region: CASRTGLSRLFF. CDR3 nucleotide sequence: TGTGCCAGCAGAACGGGACTCTCCAGGCTGTTTTTT.

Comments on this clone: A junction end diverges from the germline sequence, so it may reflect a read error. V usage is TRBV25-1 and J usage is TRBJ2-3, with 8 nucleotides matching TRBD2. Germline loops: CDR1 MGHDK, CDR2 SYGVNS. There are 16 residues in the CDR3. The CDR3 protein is CASSPGAGDSKDTQYF. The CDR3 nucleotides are TGTGCCAGCTCCCCTGGAGCGGGAGATAGCAAAGATACGCAGTATTTT.

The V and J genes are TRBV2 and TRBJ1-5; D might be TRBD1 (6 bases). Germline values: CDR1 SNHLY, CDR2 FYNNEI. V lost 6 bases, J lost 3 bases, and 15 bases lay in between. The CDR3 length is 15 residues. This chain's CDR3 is CASRKEQGSNQPQHF. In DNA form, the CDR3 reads TGTGCCAGCAGGAAAGAACAGGGCTCCAATCAGCCCCAGCATTTT.

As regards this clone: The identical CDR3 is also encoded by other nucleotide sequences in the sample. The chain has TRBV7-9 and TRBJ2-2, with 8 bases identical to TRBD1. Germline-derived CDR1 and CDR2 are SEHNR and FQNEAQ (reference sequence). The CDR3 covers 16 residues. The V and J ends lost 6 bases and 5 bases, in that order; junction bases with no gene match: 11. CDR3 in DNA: TGTGCCAGCAGTCATGGGACAGGCGGTGAAACCGGGGAGCTGTTTTTT. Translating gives CASSHGTGGETGELFF. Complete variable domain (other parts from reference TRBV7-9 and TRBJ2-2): DTGVSQNPRHKITKRGQNVTFRCDPISEHNRLYWYRQTLGQGPEFLTYFQNEAQLEKSRLLSDRFSAERPKGSFSTLEIQRTEQGDSAMYLCASSHGTGGETGELFFGEGSRLTVL.

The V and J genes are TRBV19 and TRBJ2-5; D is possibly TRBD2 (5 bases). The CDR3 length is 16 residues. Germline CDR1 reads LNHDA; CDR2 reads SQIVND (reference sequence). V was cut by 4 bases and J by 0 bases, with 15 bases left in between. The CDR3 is CASSTPTFGDQETQYF. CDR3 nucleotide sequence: TGTGCCAGTAGTACCCCGACATTCGGGGACCAAGAGACCCAGTACTTC.

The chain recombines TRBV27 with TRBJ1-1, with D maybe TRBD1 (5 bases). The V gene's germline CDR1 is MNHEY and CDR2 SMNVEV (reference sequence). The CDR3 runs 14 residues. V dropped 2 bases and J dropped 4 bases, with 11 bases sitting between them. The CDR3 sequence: CASSLSPGGTEAFF. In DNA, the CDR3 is TGTGCCAGCAGTTTAAGCCCGGGGGGCACTGAAGCTTTCTTT.

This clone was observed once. The CDR3 region has the DNA TGTGCCAGCAGCTACGATCGGGGTACAGATACGCAGTATTTT. Amino acids: CASSYDRGTDTQYF. V usage is TRBV5-8 and J usage is TRBJ2-3, with D perhaps matching TRBD2 (5 bases). V lost 3 bases to trimming and J lost 3 bases, with 11 bases between them. This CDR3 comprises 14 residues. Germline lookup yields CDR1 SGHTS and CDR2 YDEGEE. The entire variable domain, with the rest obtained from reference TRBV5-8 and TRBJ2-3, is as follows: EAGVTQSPTHLIKTRGQQATLRCSPISGHTSVYWYQQALGLGLQFLLWYDEGEERNRGNFPPRFSGRQFPNYSSELNVNALELEDSALYLCASSYDRGTDTQYFGPGTRLTVL.

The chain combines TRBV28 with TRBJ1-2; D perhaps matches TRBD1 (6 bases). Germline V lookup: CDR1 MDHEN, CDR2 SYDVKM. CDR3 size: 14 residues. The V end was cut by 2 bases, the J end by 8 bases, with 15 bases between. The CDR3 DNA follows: TGTGCCAGCAGTTTAGTCGGGGTGGGGGCCGGCTACACCTTC. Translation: CASSLVGVGAGYTF.

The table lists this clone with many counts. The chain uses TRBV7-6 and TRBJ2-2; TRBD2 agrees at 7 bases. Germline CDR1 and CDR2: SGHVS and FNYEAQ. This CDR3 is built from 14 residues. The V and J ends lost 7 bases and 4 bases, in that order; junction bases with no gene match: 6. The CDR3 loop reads CASTRGEGTGELFF. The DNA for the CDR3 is TGTGCCAGCACGCGCGGGGAGGGCACCGGGGAGCTGTTTTTT.

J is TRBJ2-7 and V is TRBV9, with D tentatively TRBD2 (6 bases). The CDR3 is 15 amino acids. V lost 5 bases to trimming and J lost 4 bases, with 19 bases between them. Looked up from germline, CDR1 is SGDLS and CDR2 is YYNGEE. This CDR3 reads CASSEGPAGVYEQYF. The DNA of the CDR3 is TGTGCCAGCAGTGAGGGGCCAGCGGGCGTTTACGAGCAGTACTTC.

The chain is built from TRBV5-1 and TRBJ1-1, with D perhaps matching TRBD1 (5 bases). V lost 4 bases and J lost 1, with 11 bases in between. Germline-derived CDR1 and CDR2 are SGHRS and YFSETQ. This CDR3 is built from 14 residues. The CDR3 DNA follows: TGCGCCAGCAGCCTCTTTCAGGGGAACACTGAAGCTTTCTTT. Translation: CASSLFQGNTEAFF. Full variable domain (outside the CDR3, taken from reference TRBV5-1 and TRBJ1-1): KAGVTQTPRYLIKTRGQQVTLSCSPISGHRSVSWYQQTPGQGLQFLFEYFSETQRNKGNFPGRFSGRQFSNSRSEMNVSTLELGDSALYLCASSLFQGNTEAFFGQGTRLTVV.

The CDR3: CASSRGYHTEAFF. DNA of the CDR3: TGTGCCAGCAGCCGCGGCTATCACACTGAAGCTTTCTTT. The chain combines TRBV27 with TRBJ1-1, with D unresolved. V was shortened by 6 bases and J by 3 bases, with 11 bases between the two germline ends. Germline loops: CDR1 MNHEY, CDR2 SMNVEV (reference sequence). This CDR3 has 13 residues.

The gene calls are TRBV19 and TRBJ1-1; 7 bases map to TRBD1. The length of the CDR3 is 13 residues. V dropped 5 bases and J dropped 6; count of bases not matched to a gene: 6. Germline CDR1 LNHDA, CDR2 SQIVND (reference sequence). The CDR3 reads CASSGQGVAEAFF. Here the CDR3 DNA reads TGTGCCAGTAGTGGTCAGGGGGTCGCTGAAGCTTTCTTT.

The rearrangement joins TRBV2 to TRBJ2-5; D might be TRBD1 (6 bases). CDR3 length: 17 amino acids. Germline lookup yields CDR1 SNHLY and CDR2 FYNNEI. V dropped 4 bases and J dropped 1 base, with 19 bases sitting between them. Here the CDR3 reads CASSVSSYRVCQETQYF. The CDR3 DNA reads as TGTGCCAGCAGTGTGTCTTCGTACAGGGTCTGCCAAGAGACCCAGTACTTC.

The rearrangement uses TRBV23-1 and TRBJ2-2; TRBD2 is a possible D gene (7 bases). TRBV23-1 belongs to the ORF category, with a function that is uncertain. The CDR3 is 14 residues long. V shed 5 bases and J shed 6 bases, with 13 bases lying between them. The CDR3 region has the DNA TGCGCCAGCAGTATGGGGGGGCGGGCCGGGGAGCTGTTTTTT. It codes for CASSMGGRAGELFF.

In nucleotides, the CDR3 is TGTGCCAGCAGCCAAGCGGTGGGGGCCCAAGGGGCGAACACTGAAGCTTTCTTT. Protein sequence: CASSQAVGAQGANTEAFF. The rearrangement joins TRBV4-2 to TRBJ1-1; D perhaps matches TRBD1 (6 bases). There are 18 residues in the CDR3. Trimming removed 1 base from V and 1 base from J, with 19 bases in between. Germline V gene data show CDR1 as LGHNA and CDR2 as YNFKEQ.

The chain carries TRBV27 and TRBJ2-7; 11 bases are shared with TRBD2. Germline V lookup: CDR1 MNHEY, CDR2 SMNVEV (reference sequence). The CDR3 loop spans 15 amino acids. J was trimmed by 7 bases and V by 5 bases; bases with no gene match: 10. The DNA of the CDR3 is TGTGCCAGCAGTATCATAGCGGGAGGGCCGAAAGAGCAGTACTTC. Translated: CASSIIAGGPKEQYF.

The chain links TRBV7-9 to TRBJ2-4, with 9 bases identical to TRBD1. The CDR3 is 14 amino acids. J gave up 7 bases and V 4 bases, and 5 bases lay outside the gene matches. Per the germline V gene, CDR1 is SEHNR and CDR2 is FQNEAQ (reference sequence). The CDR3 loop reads CASSSAGTGNIQYF. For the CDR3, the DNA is TGTGCCAGCAGCTCGGCCGGGACAGGGAACATTCAGTACTTC.